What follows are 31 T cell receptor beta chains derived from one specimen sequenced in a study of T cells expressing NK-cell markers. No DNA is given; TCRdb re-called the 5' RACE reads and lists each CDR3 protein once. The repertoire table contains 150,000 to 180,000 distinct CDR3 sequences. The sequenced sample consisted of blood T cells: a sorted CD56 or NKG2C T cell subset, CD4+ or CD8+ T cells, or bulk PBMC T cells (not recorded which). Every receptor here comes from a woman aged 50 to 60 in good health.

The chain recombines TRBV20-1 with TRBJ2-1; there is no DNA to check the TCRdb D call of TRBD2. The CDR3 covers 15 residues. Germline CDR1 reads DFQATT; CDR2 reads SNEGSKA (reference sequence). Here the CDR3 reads CSARLLAGDYNEQFF.

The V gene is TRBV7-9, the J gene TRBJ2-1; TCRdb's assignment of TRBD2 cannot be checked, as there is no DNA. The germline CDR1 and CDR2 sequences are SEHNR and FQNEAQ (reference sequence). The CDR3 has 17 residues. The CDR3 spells CASTANPLAGEYNEQFF.

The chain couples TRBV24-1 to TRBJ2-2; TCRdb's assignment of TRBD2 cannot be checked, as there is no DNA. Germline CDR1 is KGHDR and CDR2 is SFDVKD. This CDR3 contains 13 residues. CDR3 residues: CATSDGSPGELFF.

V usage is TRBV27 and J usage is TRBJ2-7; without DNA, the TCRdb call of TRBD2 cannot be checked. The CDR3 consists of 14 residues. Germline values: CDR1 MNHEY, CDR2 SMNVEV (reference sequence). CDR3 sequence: CASSFGTSRYEQYF.

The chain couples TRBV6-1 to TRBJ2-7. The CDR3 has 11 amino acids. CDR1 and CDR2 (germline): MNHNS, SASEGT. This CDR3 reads CASRGSYEQYF.

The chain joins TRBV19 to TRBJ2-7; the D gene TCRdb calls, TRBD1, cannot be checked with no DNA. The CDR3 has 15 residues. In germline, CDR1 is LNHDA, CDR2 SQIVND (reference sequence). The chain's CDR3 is CASSGLGSGSYEQYF.

CDR3 amino acids: CASSSGQWNNEQFF. The rearrangement uses TRBV27 and TRBJ2-1; the D call of TRBD1 rests on TCRdb alone, since no DNA is present to check it. The CDR3 is 14 residues long. Germline assignment: CDR1 MNHEY and CDR2 SMNVEV (reference sequence).

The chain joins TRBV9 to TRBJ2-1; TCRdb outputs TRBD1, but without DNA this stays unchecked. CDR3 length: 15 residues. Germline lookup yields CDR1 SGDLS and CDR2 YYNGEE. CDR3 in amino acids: CASSVGGGGLNEQFF.

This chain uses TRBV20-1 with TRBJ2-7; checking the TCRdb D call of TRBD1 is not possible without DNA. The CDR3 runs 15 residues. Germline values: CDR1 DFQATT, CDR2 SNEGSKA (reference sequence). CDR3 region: CSARDQGTGSYEQYF.

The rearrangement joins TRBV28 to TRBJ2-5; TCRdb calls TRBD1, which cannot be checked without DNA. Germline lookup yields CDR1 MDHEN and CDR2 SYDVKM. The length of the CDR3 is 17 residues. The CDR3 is CASSLLPKQGHQETQYF.

The CDR3 loop is CSVGSGIGNTIYF. The chain employs TRBV29-1 and TRBJ1-3. The length of the CDR3 is 13 residues. Per the germline V gene, CDR1 is SQVTM and CDR2 is ANQGSEA.

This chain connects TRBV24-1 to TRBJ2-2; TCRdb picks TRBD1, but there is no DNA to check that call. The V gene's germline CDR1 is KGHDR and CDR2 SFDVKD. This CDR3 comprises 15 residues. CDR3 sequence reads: CATSGGRVGTGELFF.

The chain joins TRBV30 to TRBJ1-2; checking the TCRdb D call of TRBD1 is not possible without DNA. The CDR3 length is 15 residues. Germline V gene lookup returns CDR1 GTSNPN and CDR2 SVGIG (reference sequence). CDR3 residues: CAWSVRGTGGHGYTF.

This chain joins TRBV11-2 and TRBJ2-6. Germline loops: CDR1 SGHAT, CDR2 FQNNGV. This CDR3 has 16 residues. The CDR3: CASSLTVVSGANVLTF.

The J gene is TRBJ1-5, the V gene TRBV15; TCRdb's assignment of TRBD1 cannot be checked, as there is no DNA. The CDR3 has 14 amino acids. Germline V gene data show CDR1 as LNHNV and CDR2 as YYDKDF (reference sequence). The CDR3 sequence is CATSSGQLNQPQHF.

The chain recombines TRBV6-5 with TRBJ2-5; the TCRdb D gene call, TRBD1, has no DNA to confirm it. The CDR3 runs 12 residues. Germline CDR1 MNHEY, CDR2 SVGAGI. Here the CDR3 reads CASSSGGETQYF.

The CDR3 here is CASSEIMGYAKNIQYF. V is TRBV4-1 and J is TRBJ2-4. This CDR3 has 16 residues. The V gene's germline CDR1 is MGHRA and CDR2 YSYEKL.

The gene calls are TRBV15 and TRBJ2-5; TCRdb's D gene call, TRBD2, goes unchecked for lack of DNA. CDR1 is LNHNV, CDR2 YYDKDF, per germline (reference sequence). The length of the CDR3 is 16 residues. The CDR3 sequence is CATSSPRLESQETQYF.

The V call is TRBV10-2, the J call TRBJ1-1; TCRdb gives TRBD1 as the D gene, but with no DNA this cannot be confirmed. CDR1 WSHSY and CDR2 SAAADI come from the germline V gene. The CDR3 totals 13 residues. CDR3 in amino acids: CASFNRGLTEAFF.

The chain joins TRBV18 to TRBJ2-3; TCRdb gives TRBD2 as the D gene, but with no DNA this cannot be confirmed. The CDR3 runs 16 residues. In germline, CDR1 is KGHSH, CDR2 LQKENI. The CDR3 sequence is CASSPWREAKSDTQYF.

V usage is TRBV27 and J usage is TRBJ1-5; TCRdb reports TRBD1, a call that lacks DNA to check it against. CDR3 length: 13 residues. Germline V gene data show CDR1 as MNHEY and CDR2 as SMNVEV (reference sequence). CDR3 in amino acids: CASSPGVGQPQHF.

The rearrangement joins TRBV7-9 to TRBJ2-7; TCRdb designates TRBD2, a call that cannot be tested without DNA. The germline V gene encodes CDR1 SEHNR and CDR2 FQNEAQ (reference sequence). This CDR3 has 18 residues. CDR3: CASSSFSGTSGRAYEQYF.

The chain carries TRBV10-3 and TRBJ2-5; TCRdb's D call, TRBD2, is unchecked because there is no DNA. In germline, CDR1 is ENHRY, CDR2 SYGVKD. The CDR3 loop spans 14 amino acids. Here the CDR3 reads CAISGTSGQETQYF.

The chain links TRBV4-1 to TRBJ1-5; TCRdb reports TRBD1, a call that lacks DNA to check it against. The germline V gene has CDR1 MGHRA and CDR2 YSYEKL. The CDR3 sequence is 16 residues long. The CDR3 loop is CASSQMGQGVGQPQHF.

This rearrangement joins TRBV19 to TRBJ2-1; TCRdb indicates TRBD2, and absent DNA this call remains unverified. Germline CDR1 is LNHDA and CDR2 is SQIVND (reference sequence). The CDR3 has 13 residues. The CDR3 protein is CASSIGGDNEQFF.

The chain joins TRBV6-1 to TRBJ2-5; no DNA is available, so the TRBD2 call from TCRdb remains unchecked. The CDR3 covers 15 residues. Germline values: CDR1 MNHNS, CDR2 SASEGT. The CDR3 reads CASSVEAGGLETQYF.

CDR3 protein: CASSDSGLAGGPVEQFF. The chain joins TRBV7-9 to TRBJ2-1; without DNA, the TCRdb call of TRBD2 cannot be checked. This CDR3 has 17 amino acids. Germline V lookup: CDR1 SEHNR, CDR2 FQNEAQ (reference sequence).

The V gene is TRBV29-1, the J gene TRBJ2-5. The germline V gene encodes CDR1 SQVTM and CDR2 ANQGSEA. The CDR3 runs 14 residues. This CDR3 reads CSAEGAGYQETQYF.

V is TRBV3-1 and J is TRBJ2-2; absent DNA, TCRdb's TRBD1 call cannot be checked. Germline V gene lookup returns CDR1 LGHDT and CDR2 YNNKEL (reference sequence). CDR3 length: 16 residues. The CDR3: CASSQDGRGLSGELFF.

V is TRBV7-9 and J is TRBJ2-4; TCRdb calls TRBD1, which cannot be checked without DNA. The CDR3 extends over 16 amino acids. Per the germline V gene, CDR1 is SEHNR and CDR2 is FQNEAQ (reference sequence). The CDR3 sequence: CASSLGQGWTKNIQYF.

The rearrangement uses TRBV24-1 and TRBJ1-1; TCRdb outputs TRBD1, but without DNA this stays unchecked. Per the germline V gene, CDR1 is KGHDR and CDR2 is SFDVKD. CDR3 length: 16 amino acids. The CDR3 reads CATSDSPGTGQTEAFF.